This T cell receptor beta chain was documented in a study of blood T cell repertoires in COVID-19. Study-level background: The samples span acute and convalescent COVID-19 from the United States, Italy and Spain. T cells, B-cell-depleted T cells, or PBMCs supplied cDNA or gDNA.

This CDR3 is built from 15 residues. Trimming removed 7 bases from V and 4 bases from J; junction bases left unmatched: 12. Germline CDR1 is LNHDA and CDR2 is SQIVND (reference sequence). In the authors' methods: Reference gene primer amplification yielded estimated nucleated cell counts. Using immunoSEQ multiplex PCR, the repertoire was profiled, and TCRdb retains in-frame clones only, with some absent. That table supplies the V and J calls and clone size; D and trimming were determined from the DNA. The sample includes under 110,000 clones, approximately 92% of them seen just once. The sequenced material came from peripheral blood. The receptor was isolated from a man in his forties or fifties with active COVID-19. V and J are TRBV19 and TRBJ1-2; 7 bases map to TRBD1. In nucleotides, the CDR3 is TGTGCCAGTAATCCCGGACAGGTAAACTCCTATGGCTACACCTTC. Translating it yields CASNPGQVNSYGYTF.